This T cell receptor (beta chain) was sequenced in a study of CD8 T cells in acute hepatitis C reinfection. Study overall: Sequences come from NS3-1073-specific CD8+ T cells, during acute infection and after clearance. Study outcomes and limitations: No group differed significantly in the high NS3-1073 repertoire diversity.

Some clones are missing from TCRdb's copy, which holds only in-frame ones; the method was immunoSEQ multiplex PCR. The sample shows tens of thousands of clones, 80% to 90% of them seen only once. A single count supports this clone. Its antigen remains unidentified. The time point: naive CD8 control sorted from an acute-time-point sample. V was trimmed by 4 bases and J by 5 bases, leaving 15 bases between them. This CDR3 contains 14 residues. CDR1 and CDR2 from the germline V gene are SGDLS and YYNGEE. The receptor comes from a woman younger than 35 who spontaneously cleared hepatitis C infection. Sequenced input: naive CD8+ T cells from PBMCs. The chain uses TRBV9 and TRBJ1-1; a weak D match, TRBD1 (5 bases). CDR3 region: CASSPWDGGTEAFF. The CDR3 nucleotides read TGTGCCAGCAGCCCTTGGGACGGGGGAACTGAAGCTTTCTTT.